One sample yielded the 28 T cell receptor beta chains listed below, sequenced in a study of T cell changes during pregnancy in multiple sclerosis. Using immunoSEQ multiplex PCR, the repertoire was profiled, and TCRdb retains in-frame clones only, with some absent. This sample has fewer than 85,000 clones, with roughly 90% found just once. The specimen was peripheral blood, collected in the second trimester of pregnancy. Receptor source: a female donor with multiple sclerosis, enrolled in a pregnancy study.

The gene calls are TRBV7-3 and TRBJ2-7; TRBD1 matches 9 bases. J was trimmed by 6 bases and V by 4 bases; bases with no gene match: 13. CDR1 is SGHTA, CDR2 FQGTGA, per germline. The CDR3 runs 16 residues. The CDR3 spells CASSSGTGIVGSEQYF. DNA of the CDR3: TGTGCCAGCAGCTCCGGGACAGGGATCGTCGGTAGCGAGCAGTACTTC.

J is TRBJ1-1 and V is TRBV11-3; weak D call: TRBD1 (5 bases). From germline, CDR1 is SGHNT and CDR2 YENEEA. V gave up 3 bases and J gave up 5 bases, with 13 bases separating them. The CDR3 consists of 14 residues. The DNA for the CDR3 is TGTGCCAGCAGCTTTAATAGGGCAGGGACTGAAGCTTTCTTT. It codes for CASSFNRAGTEAFF.

About this clone itself: At one end the junction does not follow the germline gene, possibly because of a read error. The CDR3 loop is CVSSYLAGDYNEQFF. The CDR3 nucleotides read TGTGTCAGCAGTTACTTGGCGGGGGACTACAATGAGCAGTTCTTC. This chain connects TRBV6-5 to TRBJ2-1, with 7 nucleotides matching TRBD2. The CDR3 is made up of 15 amino acids. Germline V gene data show CDR1 as MNHEY and CDR2 as SVGAGI.

This clone was counted a single time. This chain links TRBV7-6 with TRBJ2-2; 7 bases are shared with TRBD2. This CDR3 contains 15 residues. V was pared by 2 bases and J by 6 bases, with 6 bases of the junction left unmatched. CDR1 is SGHVS and CDR2 is FNYEAQ in the germline V gene. CDR3 amino acids: CASSLLAAKAGELFF. Here the CDR3 DNA reads TGTGCCAGCAGCTTACTAGCGGCAAAGGCCGGGGAGCTGTTTTTT.

This chain connects TRBV7-8 to TRBJ2-5; D is ambiguous. Germline V CDR1 and CDR2: SGHVS, FQNEAQ. Trimming removed 4 bases from V and 2 bases from J, with 11 bases in between. The CDR3 loop spans 14 amino acids. The DNA for the CDR3 is TGTGCCAGCAGCTCGCTAGTTGGTCAAGAGACCCAGTACTTC. Translation: CASSSLVGQETQYF.

CDR3 bases: TGCGCCAGCAGCCGAACAGTTATGAACACTGAAGCTTTCTTT. This translates into CASSRTVMNTEAFF. This chain uses TRBV4-1 with TRBJ1-1, with D uncertain. The CDR3 is 14 residues long. The ends were cut back, 4 bases at V and 0 bases at J, with 9 bases in the middle. CDR1 is MGHRA and CDR2 is YSYEKL in the germline V gene.

V usage is TRBV30 and J usage is TRBJ2-1, with 7 bases identical to TRBD2. The CDR3 sequence is 14 residues long. With V trimmed by 4 bases and J by 0 bases, 3 bases remained unmatched. From germline, CDR1 is GTSNPN and CDR2 SVGIG (reference sequence). The CDR3 protein is CAWNGGFSYNEQFF. The CDR3 nucleotides are TGTGCCTGGAACGGGGGGTTCTCCTACAATGAGCAGTTCTTC.

This chain links TRBV19 with TRBJ2-1; 7 bases fit TRBD1. The germline CDR1 and CDR2 sequences are LNHDA and SQIVND (reference sequence). V lost 7 bases and J lost 0; bases outside the gene matches: 3. The CDR3 spans 14 residues. The CDR3 loop reads CASTRGSSYNEQFF. In DNA, the CDR3 is TGTGCCAGTACCAGGGGGTCCTCCTACAATGAGCAGTTCTTC. Using reference TRBV19 and TRBJ2-1 for the parts outside the CDR3, the full variable domain is DGGITQSPKYLFRKEGQNVTLSCEQNLNHDAMYWYRQDPGQGLRLIYYSQIVNDFQKGDIAEGYSVSREKKESFPLTVTSAQKNPTAFYLCASTRGSSYNEQFFGPGTRLTVL.

The CDR3 coding sequence is TGTGCCAGCAGTGCCGGGACAGGGGCCTCCTCTTACTATGGCTACACCTTC. Translating gives CASSAGTGASSYYGYTF. This chain connects TRBV6-1 to TRBJ1-2, with 10 nucleotides matching TRBD1. The CDR3 spans 17 residues. The V and J ends lost 4 bases and 3 bases, in that order; junction bases with no gene match: 11. Germline V gene lookup returns CDR1 MNHNS and CDR2 SASEGT.

The rearrangement uses TRBV7-3 and TRBJ2-2, with 9 positions matching TRBD2. CDR1 SGHTA and CDR2 FQGTGA come from the germline V gene. This CDR3 spans 17 amino acids. J lost 7 bases, V lost 4 bases, and 13 bases had no gene match. The CDR3 region has the DNA TGTGCCAGCAGCTCGTCCGGGACTAGCAGGCCAGGCGGGGAGCTGTTTTTT. It translates to CASSSSGTSRPGGELFF.

The genes are TRBV30 and TRBJ1-3; D is ambiguous. This CDR3 has 16 residues. The germline V gene encodes CDR1 GTSNPN and CDR2 SVGIG (reference sequence). The V end was cut by 2 bases, the J end by 2 bases, with 16 bases between. CDR3 coding DNA: TGTGCCTGGAGTTGGTCGAGGAAACCCACTGGAAACACCATATATTTT. Encoded protein: CAWSWSRKPTGNTIYF.

The chain employs TRBV5-4 and TRBJ1-2, with TRBD1 identical over 7 bases. The CDR3 length is 15 residues. Germline loops: CDR1 SGHNT, CDR2 YYREEE (reference sequence). The V and J ends lost 0 bases and 7 bases, in that order; junction bases with no gene match: 9. CDR3 nucleotides: TGTGCCAGCAGCTTGGGTCGCGAGGGGGCGCGTGGCTACACCTTC. Protein product: CASSLGREGARGYTF. Full variable domain (missing parts from reference TRBV5-4 and TRBJ1-2): ETGVTQSPTHLIKTRGQQVTLRCSSQSGHNTVSWYQQALGQGPQFIFQYYREEENGRGNFPPRFSGLQFPNYSSELNVNALELDDSALYLCASSLGREGARGYTFGSGTRLTVV.

This clone came up a few times. The V call is TRBV6-1, the J call TRBJ1-4; 9 bases are shared with TRBD1. CDR1 and CDR2 (germline): MNHNS, SASEGT. This CDR3 has 14 residues. V trimming: 6 bases; J trimming: 7 bases; junction bases outside the gene matches: 6. The CDR3 nucleotides are TGTGCCAGCAGACAGGACAGGGGAGGTGAAAAACTGTTTTTT. Residues: CASRQDRGGEKLFF.

V usage is TRBV4-2 and J usage is TRBJ2-1; tentatively, D is TRBD1 (6 bases). The CDR3 length is 17 residues. Trimming cost V 1 base and J 7 bases, with 20 bases left between them. Germline V lookup: CDR1 LGHNA, CDR2 YNFKEQ. This chain's CDR3 is CASSQVATGKAENEQFF. The DNA for the CDR3 is TGTGCCAGCAGCCAAGTAGCGACAGGAAAGGCTGAGAATGAGCAGTTCTTC.

The gene calls are TRBV5-1 and TRBJ2-1, with 9 bases aligning to TRBD2. CDR3 length equals 18 residues. The germline CDR1 and CDR2 sequences are SGHRS and YFSETQ. Unmatched junction bases numbered 11, after V lost 0 bases and J lost 4 bases. CDR3 coding DNA: TGCGCCAGCAGCTTGGGGTTGGGTAGCGGGAGCCTTTACAATGAGCAGTTCTTC. It codes for CASSLGLGSGSLYNEQFF.

V usage is TRBV5-4 and J usage is TRBJ2-3, with D possibly matching TRBD2 (6 bases). Germline V gene data show CDR1 as SGHNT and CDR2 as YYREEE (reference sequence). V was shortened by 5 bases and J by 0 bases, with 10 bases between the two germline ends. This CDR3 is built from 14 residues. CDR3 in amino acids: CASRWDLSTDTQYF. Here the CDR3 DNA reads TGTGCCAGCAGATGGGACTTGAGCACAGATACGCAGTATTTT. Supplemented by reference TRBV5-4 and TRBJ2-3, the full variable domain reads ETGVTQSPTHLIKTRGQQVTLRCSSQSGHNTVSWYQQALGQGPQFIFQYYREEENGRGNFPPRFSGLQFPNYSSELNVNALELDDSALYLCASRWDLSTDTQYFGPGTRLTVL.

The chain carries TRBV2 and TRBJ2-5; 7 bases map to TRBD1. The CDR3 sequence is 15 residues long. The J segment lost 2 bases and the V segment lost 6 bases, leaving 9 bases of the junction unmatched. Germline CDR1 is SNHLY and CDR2 is FYNNEI. CDR3 nucleotides: TGTGCCAGCAGCGAGAAGAGGGACAGACAAGAGACCCAGTACTTC. Translated, it gives CASSEKRDRQETQYF.

CDR3 sequence (DNA): TGTGCCAGCAGCTCAAAGGGGGGGTTTGGAAACACCATATATTTT. It translates to CASSSKGGFGNTIYF. The chain combines TRBV7-9 with TRBJ1-3; D possibly corresponds to TRBD1 (6 bases). Trimming cost V 4 bases and J 3 bases, with 13 bases left between them. The germline V gene encodes CDR1 SEHNR and CDR2 FQNEAQ (reference sequence). This CDR3 comprises 15 residues. The full variable domain, completed using reference TRBV7-9 and TRBJ1-3, is DTGVSQNPRHKITKRGQNVTFRCDPISEHNRLYWYRQTLGQGPEFLTYFQNEAQLEKSRLLSDRFSAERPKGSFSTLEIQRTEQGDSAMYLCASSSKGGFGNTIYFGEGSWLTVV.

The chain recombines TRBV19 with TRBJ1-5; D gene uncertain. CDR1 and CDR2 (germline): LNHDA, SQIVND (reference sequence). CDR3 length equals 14 residues. With 7 bases removed from V and 4 bases from J, the gap between germline ends came to 14 bases. The CDR3 loop reads CASTYGGTNQPQHF. Written as DNA, the CDR3 is TGTGCCAGTACTTATGGAGGCACAAATCAGCCCCAGCATTTT.

The chain recombines TRBV28 with TRBJ2-1; 9 bases map to TRBD2. Germline CDR1 reads MDHEN; CDR2 reads SYDVKM. This CDR3 contains 14 residues. After removal of 6 bases from V and 5 bases from J, the junction contained 5 bases not matched to a gene. CDR3 sequence (DNA): TGTGCCAGCAGCCCCGGGACTAGCAACAATGAGCAGTTCTTC. It yields the protein CASSPGTSNNEQFF.

This sequence joins TRBV5-1 and TRBJ2-1; 9 positions agree with TRBD1. Unmatched junction bases numbered 4, after V lost 0 bases and J lost 9 bases. There are 14 residues in the CDR3. From germline, CDR1 is SGHRS and CDR2 YFSETQ. For the CDR3, the DNA is TGCGCCAGCAGCTTGGCACAGGGGGCTGGTGAGCAGTTCTTC. It encodes CASSLAQGAGEQFF.

Points on this clone: One end of the junction fails to match germline, which may point to a read error. This chain's CDR3 is CASSLALPTDTQYF. CDR3 DNA sequence: TGTGCCAGCAGTTTGGCCCTTCCCACAGATACGCAGTATTTT. The chain combines TRBV5-6 with TRBJ2-3; D gene uncertain. Germline assignment: CDR1 SGHDT and CDR2 YYEEEE. The CDR3 contains 14 residues. The variable domain in full, completed from reference TRBV5-6 and TRBJ2-3, reads DAGVTQSPTHLIKTRGQQVTLRCSPKSGHDTVSWYQQALGQGPQFIFQYYEEEERQRGNFPDRFSGHQFPNYSSELNVNALLLGDSALYLCASSLALPTDTQYFGPGTRLTVL.

The CDR3 sequence is CASSSDPGGSKNTIYF. The CDR3 region has the DNA TGCGCCAGCAGCTCCGATCCAGGGGGCTCGAAAAACACCATATATTTT. The chain carries TRBV5-1 and TRBJ1-3; 8 nucleotides line up with TRBD1. Germline V lookup: CDR1 SGHRS, CDR2 YFSETQ. Trimming took 3 bases from V and 6 from J; bases not matched to a gene: 11. The CDR3 has 16 residues.

This chain uses TRBV9 with TRBJ1-5; D possibly corresponds to TRBD1 (5 bases). V lost 0 bases and J 5 bases, leaving 15 bases between the germline ends. This CDR3 has 16 amino acids. Germline loops: CDR1 SGDLS, CDR2 YYNGEE. CDR3 sequence reads: CASSVGGESLYQPQHF. DNA for the CDR3: TGTGCCAGCAGCGTAGGGGGGGAATCGCTGTATCAGCCCCAGCATTTT.

The chain is built from TRBV28 and TRBJ2-1; perhaps TRBD2 as D (6 bases). V lost 5 bases and J lost 7, with 12 bases in between. Germline-derived CDR1 and CDR2 are MDHEN and SYDVKM. The CDR3 has 13 residues. For the CDR3, the DNA is TGTGCCAGCAGTCCGGGACTTTTGAATGAGCAGTTCTTC. Encoded protein: CASSPGLLNEQFF.

The chain uses TRBV29-1 and TRBJ2-3; D is undetermined. V shed 1 base and J shed 4 bases, with 15 bases lying between them. Germline V gives CDR1 SQVTM, CDR2 ANQGSEA. The CDR3 runs 15 residues. As DNA, the CDR3 is TGCAGCGTTGAAGTGTATCGGCCGCAGGCAGATACGCAGTATTTT. It translates to CSVEVYRPQADTQYF.

The genes are TRBV7-3 and TRBJ2-7; the match to TRBD2 covers 13 bases. CDR1 is SGHTA and CDR2 is FQGTGA in the germline V gene. The CDR3 consists of 14 residues. The V segment lost 5 bases and the J segment 5 bases; nucleotides outside the gene matches: 3. The CDR3 nucleotides read TGTGCCAGCAGCCGCGGACTAGCGGGAGACGAGCAGTACTTC. Residues: CASSRGLAGDEQYF.

The J gene is TRBJ1-5, the V gene TRBV18; D uncertain. The CDR3 extends over 15 amino acids. Germline CDR1 and CDR2: KGHSH and LQKENI. Trimming cost V 1 base and J 3 bases, with 10 bases left between them. For the CDR3, the DNA is TGTGCCAGCTCACCACGGGTACAGAACAATCAGCCCCAGCATTTT. Its protein is CASSPRVQNNQPQHF. The entire variable domain, with the rest obtained from reference TRBV18 and TRBJ1-5, is as follows: NAGVMQNPRHLVRRRGQEARLRCSPMKGHSHVYWYRQLPEEGLKFMVYLQKENIIDESGMPKERFSAEFPKEGPSILRIQQVVRGDSAAYFCASSPRVQNNQPQHFGDGTRLSIL.